The T cell receptor beta chain described here comes from a study of cytomegalovirus exposure and HLA in healthy donors. Comment on this clone: Its matching antigen is unknown.

Study-wide points: Within an earlier analysis, most TCR beta V segments proved productive either about 87% or about 30% of the time. There were around 160 TCR beta chains listed as cytomegalovirus-associated. Most TCR sequences proved rare, with some public TCRs found in many donors.

The J segment lost 2 bases and the V segment lost 6 bases, leaving 14 bases of the junction unmatched. The CDR3 contains 19 residues. The germline gives CDR1 SNHLY, CDR2 FYNNEI. It was with 60 Vbeta and 13 Jbeta primers that the PCR ran. The method was immunoSEQ multiplex PCR; TCRdb's version includes in-frame clones alone and lacks a portion of them. The sample yields 150,000 to 200,000 clones, more than 75% seen once. The TCR was taken from a woman aged 18 to 35 in good health and CMV-seronegative. The chain couples TRBV2 to TRBJ1-5, with 12 nucleotides matching TRBD1. The sample comprised PBMCs. CDR3 loop: CASRVAGTGGRIGNQPQHF. The CDR3 bases are TGTGCCAGCAGGGTGGCTGGGACAGGGGGCCGTATAGGCAATCAGCCCCAGCATTTT.